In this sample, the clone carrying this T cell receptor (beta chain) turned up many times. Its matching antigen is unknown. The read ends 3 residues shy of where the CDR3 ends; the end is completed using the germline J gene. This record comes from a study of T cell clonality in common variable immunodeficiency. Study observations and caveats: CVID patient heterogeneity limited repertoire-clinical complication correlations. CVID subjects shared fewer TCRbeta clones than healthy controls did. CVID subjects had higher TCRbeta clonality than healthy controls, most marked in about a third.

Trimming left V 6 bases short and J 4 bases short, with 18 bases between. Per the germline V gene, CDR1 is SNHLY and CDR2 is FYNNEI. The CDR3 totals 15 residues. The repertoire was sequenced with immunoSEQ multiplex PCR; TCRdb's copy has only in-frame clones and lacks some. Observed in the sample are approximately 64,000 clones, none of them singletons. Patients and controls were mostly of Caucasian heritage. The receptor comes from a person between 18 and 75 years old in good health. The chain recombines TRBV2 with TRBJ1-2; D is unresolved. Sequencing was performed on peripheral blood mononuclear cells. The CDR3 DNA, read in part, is TGTGCCAGCAGGTTACTATTGATCGAAGGCTATGGC. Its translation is CASRLLLIEGYG. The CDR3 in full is CASRLLLIEGYGYTF. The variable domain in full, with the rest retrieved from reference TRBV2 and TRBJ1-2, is EPEVTQTPSHQVTQMGQEVILRCVPISNHLYFYWYRQILGQKVEFLVSFYNNEISEKSEIFDDQFSVERPDGSNFTLKIRSTKLEDSAMYFCASRLLLIEGYGYTFGSGTRLTVV.